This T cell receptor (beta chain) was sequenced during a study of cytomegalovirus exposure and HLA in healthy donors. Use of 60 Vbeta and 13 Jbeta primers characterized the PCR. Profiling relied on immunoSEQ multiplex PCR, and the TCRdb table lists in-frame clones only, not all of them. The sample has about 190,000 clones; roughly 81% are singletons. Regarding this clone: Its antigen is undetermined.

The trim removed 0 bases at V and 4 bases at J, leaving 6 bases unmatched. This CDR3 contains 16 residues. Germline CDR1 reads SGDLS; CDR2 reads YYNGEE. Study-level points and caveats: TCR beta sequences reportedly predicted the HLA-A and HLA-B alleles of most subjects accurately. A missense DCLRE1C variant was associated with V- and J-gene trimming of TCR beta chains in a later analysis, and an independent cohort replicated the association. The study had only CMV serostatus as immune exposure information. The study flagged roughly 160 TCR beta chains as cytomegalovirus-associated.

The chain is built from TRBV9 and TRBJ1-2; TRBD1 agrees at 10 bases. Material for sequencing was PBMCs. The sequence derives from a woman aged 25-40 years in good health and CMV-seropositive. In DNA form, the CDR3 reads TGTGCCAGCAGCGTAGGCGACAGGGGGCGCGGCTATGGCTACACCTTC. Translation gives CASSVGDRGRGYGYTF.